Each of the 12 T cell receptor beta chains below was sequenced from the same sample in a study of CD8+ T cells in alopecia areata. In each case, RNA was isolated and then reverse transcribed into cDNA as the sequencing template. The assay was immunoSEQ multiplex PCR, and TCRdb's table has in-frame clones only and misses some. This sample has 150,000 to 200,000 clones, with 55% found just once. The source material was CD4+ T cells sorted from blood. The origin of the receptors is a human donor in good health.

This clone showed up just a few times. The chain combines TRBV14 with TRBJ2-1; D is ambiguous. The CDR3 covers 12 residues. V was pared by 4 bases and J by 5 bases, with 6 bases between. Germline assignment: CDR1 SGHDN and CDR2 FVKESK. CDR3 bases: TGTGCCAGCAGCCCGACCCACAATGAGCAGTTCTTC. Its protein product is CASSPTHNEQFF.

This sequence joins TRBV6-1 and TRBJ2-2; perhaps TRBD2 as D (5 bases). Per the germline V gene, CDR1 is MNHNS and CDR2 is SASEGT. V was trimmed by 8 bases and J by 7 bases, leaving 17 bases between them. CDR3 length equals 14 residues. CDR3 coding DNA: TGTGCCAGCTCCACCGGGGAGAGTGGCGGGGAGCTGTTTTTT. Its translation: CASSTGESGGELFF.

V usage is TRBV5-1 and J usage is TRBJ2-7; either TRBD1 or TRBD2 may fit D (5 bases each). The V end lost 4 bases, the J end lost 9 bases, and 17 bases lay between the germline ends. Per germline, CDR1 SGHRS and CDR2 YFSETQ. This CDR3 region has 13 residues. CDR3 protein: CASSPGPTRGQYF. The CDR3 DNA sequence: TGCGCCAGCAGCCCGGGACCAACCCGCGGGCAGTACTTC.

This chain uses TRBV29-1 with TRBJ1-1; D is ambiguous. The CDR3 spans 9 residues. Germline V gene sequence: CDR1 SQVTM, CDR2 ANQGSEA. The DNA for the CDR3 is TGCAGTTTGGGCACTGAAGCTTTCTTT. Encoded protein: CSLGTEAFF.

CDR3 region: CASSLSAGDREETQYF. The CDR3 DNA reads TGTGCCAGCAGTTTATCGGCAGGGGATCGAGAAGAGACCCAGTACTTC. The chain uses TRBV27 and TRBJ2-5; a weak D match, TRBD1 (6 bases). The CDR3 is made up of 16 amino acids. V was cut by 0 bases and J by 3 bases, with 14 bases left in between. Germline loops: CDR1 MNHEY, CDR2 SMNVEV (reference sequence).

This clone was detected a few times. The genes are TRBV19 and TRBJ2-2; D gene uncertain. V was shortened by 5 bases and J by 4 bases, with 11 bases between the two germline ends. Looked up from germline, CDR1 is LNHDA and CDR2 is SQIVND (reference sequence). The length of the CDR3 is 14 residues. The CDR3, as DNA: TGTGCCAGTAGTTCTTCCTCGGTCACCGGGGAGCTGTTTTTT. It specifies CASSSSSVTGELFF.

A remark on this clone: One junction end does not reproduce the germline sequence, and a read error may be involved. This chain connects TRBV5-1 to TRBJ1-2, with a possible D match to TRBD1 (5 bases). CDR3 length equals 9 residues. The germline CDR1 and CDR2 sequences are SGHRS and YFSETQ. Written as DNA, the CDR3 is TGCGCCAGCTCCCGGGACGCCGACTTC. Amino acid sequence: CASSRDADF.

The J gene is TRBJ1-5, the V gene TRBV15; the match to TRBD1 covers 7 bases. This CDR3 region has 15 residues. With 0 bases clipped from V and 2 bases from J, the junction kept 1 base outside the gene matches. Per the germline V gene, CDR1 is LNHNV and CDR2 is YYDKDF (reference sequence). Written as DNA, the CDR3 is TGTGCCACCAGCAGAGACGACAGGGGCAATCAGCCCCAGCATTTT. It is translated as CATSRDDRGNQPQHF.

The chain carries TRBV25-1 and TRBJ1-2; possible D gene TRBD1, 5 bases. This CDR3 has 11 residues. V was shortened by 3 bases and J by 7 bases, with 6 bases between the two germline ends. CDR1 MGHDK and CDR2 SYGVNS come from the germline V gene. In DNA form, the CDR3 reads TGTGCCAGCAGTGACAGGGTTGGCTACACCTTC. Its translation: CASSDRVGYTF.

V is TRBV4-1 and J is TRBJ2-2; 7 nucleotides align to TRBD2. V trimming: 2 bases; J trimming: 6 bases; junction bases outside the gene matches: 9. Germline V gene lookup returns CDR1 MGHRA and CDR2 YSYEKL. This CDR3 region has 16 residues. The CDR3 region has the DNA TGCGCCAGCAGCCAAAGGGAAGGACTAGTGTCCGGGGAGCTGTTTTTT. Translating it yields CASSQREGLVSGELFF.

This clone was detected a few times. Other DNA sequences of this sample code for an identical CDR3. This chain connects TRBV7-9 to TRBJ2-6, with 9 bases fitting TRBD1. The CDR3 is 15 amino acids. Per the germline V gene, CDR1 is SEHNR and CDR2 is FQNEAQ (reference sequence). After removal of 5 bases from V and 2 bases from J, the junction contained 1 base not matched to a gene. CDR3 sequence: CASSRDRAGANVLTF. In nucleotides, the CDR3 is TGTGCCAGCAGCCGGGACAGGGCTGGGGCCAACGTCCTGACTTTC.

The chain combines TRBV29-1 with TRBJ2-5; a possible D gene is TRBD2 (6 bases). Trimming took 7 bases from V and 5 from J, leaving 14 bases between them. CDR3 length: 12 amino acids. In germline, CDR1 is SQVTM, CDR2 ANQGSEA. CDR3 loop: CSGGGGSETQYF. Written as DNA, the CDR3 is TGCAGCGGCGGTGGGGGGAGTGAGACCCAGTACTTC.